The 22 T cell receptor beta chains below come from one sample, sequenced in a study of regulatory T cells in long-lasting Graves disease. With iRepertoire HTBI primers and Arm-PCR of CDR3 regions, TCR beta libraries were built. TCRdb ran MiXCR on the multiplex PCR reads and lists one entry per CDR3 protein. The sample gives 400,000 to 500,000 distinct CDR3 sequences, more than 12% of which show up once; over 15% is in the top ten. Time point meaning: newly diagnosed GD, antithyroid drugs for less than 3 months. Generation of the TCR library employed RNA extracted from PBMCs. These sequences were also reported in another study, on T cells in Graves' hyperthyroidism and ophthalmopathy.

Sequenced here: peripheral blood mononuclear cells (PBMCs), sampled at new diagnosis, from a patient treated with antithyroid drugs. Receptors were obtained from a woman aged 30 to 39 with Graves disease.

The V and J genes are TRBV20-1 and TRBJ2-3; D might be TRBD2 (6 bases). The V gene's germline CDR1 is DFQATT and CDR2 SNEGSKA (reference sequence). The CDR3 contains 15 residues. Trimming pared 4 bases from V and 1 base from J, leaving 15 bases between. Written as DNA, the CDR3 is TGCAGTGCTACCAGCCCCCCGGGAGGCACAGATACGCAGTATTTT. As protein: CSATSPPGGTDTQYF.

This clonotype occurred many times. This chain links TRBV3-1 with TRBJ2-5; 9 bases line up with TRBD2. The CDR3 runs 18 residues. The germline gives CDR1 LGHDT, CDR2 YNNKEL (reference sequence). Trimming cost V 0 bases and J 2 bases; bases outside gene matches: 10. The CDR3 DNA reads as TGTGCCAGCAGCCAAGATCGGAGGGTAGCGGGAGTGCAAGAGACCCAGTACTTC. Encoded protein: CASSQDRRVAGVQETQYF.

Details on this clonotype: A much larger clone sits a single nucleotide away, making a read error possible. The chain recombines TRBV13 with TRBJ2-3, with TRBD2 identical over 10 bases. The CDR3 covers 19 residues. CDR1 PRHDT and CDR2 FYEKMQ come from the germline V gene (reference sequence). The CDR3 is CASGFDRGTSGETGDTQYF. The CDR3 DNA sequence: TGTGCCAGCGGCTTTGACAGGGGAACTAGCGGGGAGACTGGAGATACGCAGTATTTT.

This clonotype was counted ten times or more. As DNA, the CDR3 is TGTGCCACCAGTGATTCCGTCAGGGGAAAAGACTACGAGCAGTACTTC. Protein sequence: CATSDSVRGKDYEQYF. J is TRBJ2-7 and V is TRBV24-1; D perhaps matches TRBD1 (6 bases). This CDR3 spans 16 amino acids. Looked up from germline, CDR1 is KGHDR and CDR2 is SFDVKD. Trimming removed 2 bases at V and 3 bases at J, with 16 bases between.

This clonotype was counted between two and nine times. A read error may explain this, as a much larger clone is one base away. The V and J genes are TRBV11-3 and TRBJ2-5; 7 nucleotides agree with TRBD1. There are 15 residues in the CDR3. Per germline, CDR1 SGHNT and CDR2 YENEEA. CDR3 loop: CASSSQGDPGETQHF. For the CDR3, the DNA is TGTGCCAGCAGCTCGCAGGGGGACCCTGGGGAGACCCAGCACTTC.

At least ten counts were recorded for this clonotype. The chain links TRBV19 to TRBJ2-7; 10 nucleotides agree with TRBD2. With V trimmed by 9 bases and J by 0 bases, 8 bases remained unmatched. CDR1 LNHDA and CDR2 SQIVND come from the germline V gene (reference sequence). The CDR3 extends over 15 amino acids. The CDR3 DNA follows: TGTGCCAGCAGCGCAGGACTAGCGGACTCCTACGAGCAGTACTTC. Encoded protein: CASSAGLADSYEQYF. The whole variable domain, filled in from reference TRBV19 and TRBJ2-7, reads DGGITQSPKYLFRKEGQNVTLSCEQNLNHDAMYWYRQDPGQGLRLIYYSQIVNDFQKGDIAEGYSVSREKKESFPLTVTSAQKNPTAFYLCASSAGLADSYEQYFGPGTRLTVT.

Many counts were recorded for this clonotype. This sequence joins TRBV6-1 and TRBJ2-7, with no clear D. Germline CDR1 reads MNHNS; CDR2 reads SASEGT. The CDR3 has 12 residues. V was cut by 8 bases and J by 6 bases, with 14 bases left in between. The CDR3 is CASAQGWGEQYF. CDR3 nucleotide sequence: TGTGCCAGCGCCCAAGGCTGGGGCGAGCAGTACTTC.

The chain joins TRBV24-1 to TRBJ1-2; no definite D call. This CDR3 region has 13 residues. CDR1 KGHDR and CDR2 SFDVKD come from the germline V gene. The ends were cut back, 3 bases at V and 8 bases at J, with 12 bases in the middle. The CDR3 sequence: CATSDSRTGGYTF. The CDR3 coding sequence is TGTGCCACCAGTGATAGCCGAACGGGAGGCTACACCTTC.

This clonotype was counted at least ten times. The CDR3 spells CASSQRGVVETQYF. In DNA form, the CDR3 reads TGTGCCAGCAGCCAGCGGGGGGTTGTAGAGACCCAGTACTTC. The J gene is TRBJ2-5, the V gene TRBV7-9; TRBD2 matches 9 bases. The length of the CDR3 is 14 residues. The germline V gene has CDR1 SEHNR and CDR2 FQNEAQ (reference sequence). After removal of 5 bases from V and 4 bases from J, the junction contained 5 bases not matched to a gene.

This clonotype was counted ten times or more. The chain couples TRBV27 to TRBJ2-7; perhaps TRBD2 as D (5 bases). V shed 3 bases and J shed 3 bases, with 18 bases lying between them. The germline V gene encodes CDR1 MNHEY and CDR2 SMNVEV (reference sequence). CDR3 length: 16 residues. For the CDR3, the DNA is TGTGCCAGCAGTTTCTCCACACCACCCGGAGGCTACGAGCAGTACTTC. Its translation is CASSFSTPPGGYEQYF.

This clonotype was recorded many times. J is TRBJ2-5 and V is TRBV13, with a tentative D call TRBD1 (5 bases). Trimming took 2 bases from V and 1 from J, leaving 11 bases between them. CDR1 and CDR2 from the germline V gene are PRHDT and FYEKMQ (reference sequence). The CDR3 contains 15 residues. CDR3 loop: CASSLRQTLQETQYF. The CDR3 bases are TGTGCCAGCAGCTTAAGACAGACCCTCCAAGAGACCCAGTACTTC.

This clonotype has a handful of counts. This rearrangement joins TRBV20-1 to TRBJ2-5; 8 bases match TRBD2. CDR1 and CDR2 from the germline V gene are DFQATT and SNEGSKA (reference sequence). There are 16 residues in the CDR3. Trimming removed 0 bases from V and 4 bases from J; junction bases left unmatched: 10. CDR3 DNA: TGCAGTGCTAGAGATTGGGTCGGGAGGGCCAGAGAGACCCAGTACTTC. As protein: CSARDWVGRARETQYF.

This clonotype was seen many times. The gene calls are TRBV2 and TRBJ1-6; D perhaps matches TRBD1 (6 bases). The CDR3 runs to 16 residues. V was pared by 3 bases and J by 0 bases, with 9 bases between. Germline values: CDR1 SNHLY, CDR2 FYNNEI. CDR3 in amino acids: CASSETGRSYNSPLHF. CDR3 nucleotides: TGTGCCAGCAGTGAGACAGGCCGCTCCTATAATTCACCCCTCCACTTT. Variable domain in full (rest from reference TRBV2 and TRBJ1-6): EPEVTQTPSHQVTQMGQEVILRCVPISNHLYFYWYRQILGQKVEFLVSFYNNEISEKSEIFDDQFSVERPDGSNFTLKIRSTKLEDSAMYFCASSETGRSYNSPLHFGNGTRLTVT.

The chain couples TRBV20-1 to TRBJ2-1; 14 nucleotides agree with TRBD2. This CDR3 region has 13 residues. Germline values: CDR1 DFQATT, CDR2 SNEGSKA (reference sequence). The junction had 4 bases not matched to a gene; V was cut back by 6 bases and J by 9 bases. CDR3 sequence reads: CSAPGLAGAEQFF. Written as DNA, the CDR3 is TGCAGTGCCCCGGGACTAGCGGGAGCTGAGCAGTTCTTC.

This clonotype was counted a few times. The chain recombines TRBV9 with TRBJ2-7, with 11 nucleotides matching TRBD1. Germline V CDR1 and CDR2: SGDLS, YYNGEE. The V and J ends lost 1 base and 3 bases, in that order; junction bases with no gene match: 6. The CDR3 has 16 residues. The CDR3 coding sequence is TGTGCCAGCAGCGTAACCGGGACAGGGGGTTTCTACGAGCAGTACTTC. It is translated as CASSVTGTGGFYEQYF.

The rearrangement joins TRBV29-1 to TRBJ1-1; possibly TRBD1 for D (5 bases). V shed 6 bases and J shed 5 bases, with 22 bases lying between them. This CDR3 is built from 15 residues. Germline V gene data show CDR1 as SQVTM and CDR2 as ANQGSEA. CDR3 sequence reads: CSVIFPGMEGTEAFF. The CDR3 DNA follows: TGCAGCGTCATTTTCCCAGGGATGGAGGGGACTGAAGCTTTCTTT.

The V gene is TRBV18, the J gene TRBJ1-2; tentatively, D is TRBD1 (6 bases). The CDR3 has 15 residues. Trimming cost V 0 bases and J 0 bases, with 8 bases left between them. Per the germline V gene, CDR1 is KGHSH and CDR2 is LQKENI. This CDR3 reads CASSPPRDTNYGYTF. DNA of the CDR3: TGTGCCAGCTCACCACCCCGGGACACTAACTATGGCTACACCTTC.

This clonotype was detected many times. This chain connects TRBV5-1 to TRBJ1-2, with TRBD1 as a possible D gene (6 bases). V lost 0 bases and J lost 5, with 11 bases in between. This CDR3 is built from 14 residues. CDR1 and CDR2 (germline): SGHRS, YFSETQ. CDR3 coding DNA: TGCGCCAGCAGCTTGGATTCAGGGGAGTATGGCTACACCTTC. It codes for CASSLDSGEYGYTF.

In this sample, this clonotype turned up many times. This chain connects TRBV27 to TRBJ1-1, with D perhaps matching TRBD1 (5 bases). The CDR3 contains 15 residues. V was shortened by 5 bases and J by 7 bases, with 20 bases between the two germline ends. CDR1 is MNHEY, CDR2 SMNVEV, per germline (reference sequence). Here the CDR3 DNA reads TGTGCCAGCAGTCTGCGGGGGAGAGGAGGTGATGAAGCTTTCTTT. Its translation is CASSLRGRGGDEAFF.

This clonotype was seen many times. The chain is built from TRBV15 and TRBJ2-3; D remains unclear. The CDR3 sequence is 15 residues long. V shed 5 bases and J shed 4 bases, with 16 bases lying between them. CDR1 is LNHNV and CDR2 is YYDKDF in the germline V gene (reference sequence). CDR3 nucleotide sequence: TGTGCCACCAGCCTCTTTGTTGAAGGCGCAGATACGCAGTATTTT. Translating it yields CATSLFVEGADTQYF.

This rearrangement joins TRBV30 to TRBJ1-6; D gene unclear. The CDR3 is 16 residues long. Germline CDR1 is GTSNPN and CDR2 is SVGIG (reference sequence). The V gene lost 1 base and the J gene lost 0 bases, with 10 bases spanning the gap. CDR3 residues: CAWSAPRSSYNSPLHF. CDR3 coding DNA: TGTGCCTGGAGTGCCCCAAGGAGCTCCTATAATTCACCCCTCCACTTT.

The rearrangement links TRBV5-1 to TRBJ2-3, with 14 bases fitting TRBD2. Germline loops: CDR1 SGHRS, CDR2 YFSETQ. With 4 bases clipped from V and 1 base from J, the junction kept 11 bases outside the gene matches. CDR3 length equals 19 residues. CDR3 region: CASSPGGTSGRGRTDTQYF. In DNA form, the CDR3 reads TGCGCCAGCAGCCCCGGAGGGACTAGCGGGAGAGGTCGCACAGATACGCAGTATTTT.